What follows is one T cell receptor beta chain and its context. In TCRdb, the 5' RACE reads were re-called with MiXCR into one record per CDR3 protein. The sample lists fewer than 600,000 distinct CDR3 sequences; less than 25% were seen once. This entry comes from a study of T-cell memory formation after mild COVID-19. Per germline, CDR1 LNHDA and CDR2 SQIVND (reference sequence). The CDR3 extends over 15 amino acids. J was trimmed by 3 bases and V by 1 base; bases with no gene match: 5. The sequenced sample consisted of PBMCs or a T cell subset sorted from them (not recorded which). This receptor was taken from an adult woman who had mild COVID-19 (a few samples of this study predate the infection). Cell type and time point are not known. The chain carries TRBV19 and TRBJ1-1; TRBD1 matches 7 bases. The CDR3 loop is CASSIGGGVYTEAFF. In DNA form, the CDR3 reads TGTGCCAGTAGTATAGGAGGGGGCGTGTACACTGAAGCTTTCTTT.